This TCR beta chain was recovered during a study of PD-1 blockade in classical Hodgkin lymphoma (TCRdb year 2020). General notes on the study: Nivolumab dosing was 3 mg/kg intravenously every 2 weeks, continuing until either disease progression or unacceptable toxicity. The study used CyTOF and TCR beta sequencing to define a peripheral blood immune signature of response to PD-1 blockade in classical Hodgkin lymphoma. The investigation overall reported the following: Patients starting nivolumab less than 1 year after ASCT had lower diversity and were excluded from later analyses to avoid confounding by immune reconstitution. Baseline TCR diversity was reported as lower in newly diagnosed patients than in healthy donors, and lower still in relapsed/refractory patients. CD4+ but not CD8+ TCR diversity rose significantly by C4D1 (p=0.0027 vs p=0.16), most apparent in complete responders (p=0.02). Trial patients achieving complete response had baseline diversity similar to newly diagnosed patients, whereas partial responders and progressors had significantly lower diversity. The study was limited to a single clinical trial cohort, and causes of repertoire differences, possibly disease activity or prior therapy, remained undefined.

Genomic DNA was extracted with the Qiagen DNeasy kit from unsorted PBMCs and from negatively selected CD4+ and CD8+ fractions. TCR beta CDR3 regions were subjected to amplification by immunoSEQ multiplex PCR with primers that anneal to V and J segments. A synthetic immune receptor repertoire was used to minimize amplification bias, and any remaining bias was removed computationally after sequencing. In the original analysis: Custom Python scripts were used to quantify repertoire diversity as the Shannon entropy index. Unsorted, CD4+ and CD8+ repertoires were analyzed separately, except for combined analyses in which CD4+ and CD8+ sequences were merged in silico. A clone was considered expanded if an increase in frequency of at least 2-fold after treatment relative to C1D1 was found, and a pseudocount of 0.5 was applied to clones undetected at baseline. Singleton clones were defined as clones with 0 or 1 copy at C1D1, and non-singleton clones were defined as clones with 2 or more copies. Clones expanded in unsorted samples were annotated as CD4+, CD8+ or unknown by matching protein sequences in sorted samples from the same patient. Wilcoxon tests on paired samples were used to test diversity changes from C1D1 to C4D1. TCRdb's version of the immuneACCESS table is confined to in-frame rearrangements and falls short of the full clone set. An unresolved V gene accounts for under half of the shortfall where checked; the remainder is of unknown origin. V, J and clone size reflect that table, while D and trimming were determined from the DNA. The sample data list about 18,000 clones, and around 75% of these were observed just once. The biggest ten clones account for 2% to 2.5% of the sample.

Sample time point, as interpreted from the label and publication: cycle 4 day 1 (C4D1), after about 6 weeks of nivolumab. Every trial patient had relapsed following autologous stem cell transplantation, and prior brentuximab vedotin exposure was what differed among cohorts A, B and C. Using a Miltenyi CD4+ T cell isolation kit, CD4+ T cells were purified from thawed PBMCs through magnetic negative selection. The trial cohort was composed of 56 patients with relapsed/refractory classical Hodgkin lymphoma, for whom complete response, partial response or progressive disease was recorded as best overall response. In the multi-cohort phase II CheckMate 205 trial, trial patients received single-agent nivolumab. An independent review committee assessed best overall response by applying the 2007 International Working Group response criteria. Trial PBMCs were obtained immediately prior to nivolumab initiation (C1D1) and on therapy at cycle 2 day 1 and cycle 4 day 1. After peripheral blood was drawn into 8 mL Vacutainer Cell Preparation Tubes, PBMCs were isolated by centrifugation and then cryopreserved. Purified CD4+ and CD8+ fractions were prepared only for cases with an additional available PBMC sample. On LS columns in a quadroMACS separator, the magnetically labelled cells were depleted, and the flow-through was collected as the purified fraction.

The CDR3 spans 12 residues, from the cysteine through the phenylalanine. The entry retains the CDR3 DNA only, 36 bases that are in frame from base 1. In the germline V gene, CDR1 corresponds to SNHLY and CDR2 to FYNNEI. V is shortened by 0 bases, J by 10 bases, and the region joining them spans 9 bases. Of note for this clone: Its cognate antigen has yet to be identified. It has no much larger one-base neighbor in the sample; base qualities were not kept.

The chain is made from TRBV2 and TRBJ1-1; the D gene identity is not certain. The clonotype originates from a human donor with classical Hodgkin lymphoma. Source: CD4+ T cells from blood, taken before the fourth cycle of nivolumab. CDR3 reads: CASSEAPGRAFF. Read as DNA, the sequence is TGTGCCAGCAGTGAAGCTCCGGGGAGAGCTTTCTTT.